Below, 20 T cell receptor beta chains from the same sample are listed, as sequenced in a study of beta chain features in type 1 diabetes (dated by TCRdb to the late 2010s). The library was prepared using the immunoSEQ multiplex PCR assay. The High Capacity cDNA Reverse Transcription Kit was used to reverse transcribe all of the isolated RNA, meaning that expressed TCRB transcripts were what got sequenced. Drawn from immuneACCESS, this table holds only the in-frame rearrangements with V and J called that TCRdb kept. Clones are partly lost; checked studies trace under half to an unresolved V gene and leave the rest unexplained. The sample contains 250,000 to 350,000 clones, about 15% of them found a single time. Approximately 7% of the sample is in the top ten clones. Input material: central memory CD4+ T cells from blood. All receptors come from a young man in good health.

This clone showed up just a few times. This chain joins TRBV9 and TRBJ2-1, with a possible D match to TRBD2 (5 bases). This CDR3 is built from 16 residues. CDR1 is SGDLS and CDR2 is YYNGEE in the germline V gene. Between the trimmed V and J ends, which lost 0 bases and 7 bases, there was a span of 17 bases. CDR3 amino acids: CASSVATSYVMNEQFF. The CDR3 nucleotides read TGTGCCAGCAGCGTAGCCACTAGTTATGTTATGAATGAGCAGTTCTTC.

Only a few counts were recorded for this clone. V and J are TRBV7-2 and TRBJ1-6; TRBD1 might be the D (6 bases). The ends were cut back, 0 bases at V and 4 bases at J, with 7 bases in the middle. Looked up from germline, CDR1 is SGHTA and CDR2 is FQGNSA. The CDR3 contains 15 residues. CDR3: CASSLAQGYNSPLHF. CDR3 DNA: TGTGCCAGCAGCTTAGCACAGGGTTATAATTCACCCCTCCACTTT.

This clone was recorded at least ten times. The chain uses TRBV28 and TRBJ1-2, with a possible D match to TRBD1 (5 bases). V was pared by 6 bases and J by 7 bases, with 15 bases between. The CDR3 has 13 residues. From germline, CDR1 is MDHEN and CDR2 SYDVKM. The CDR3 region is CASRTETDGGYTF. The CDR3 DNA is TGTGCCAGCAGAACAGAGACAGATGGTGGCTACACCTTC.

This clone occurred many times. The CDR3 sequence: CASSRGIHYGYTF. CDR3 nucleotides: TGTGCCAGCAGCCGGGGGATCCACTATGGCTACACCTTC. This chain uses TRBV5-6 with TRBJ1-2; TRBD1 is a possible D gene (5 bases). V was pared by 4 bases and J by 3 bases, with 10 bases between. In germline, CDR1 is SGHDT, CDR2 YYEEEE. The CDR3 runs 13 residues. Based on the CDR3 plus reference TRBV5-6 and TRBJ1-2, the full variable domain is DAGVTQSPTHLIKTRGQQVTLRCSPKSGHDTVSWYQQALGQGPQFIFQYYEEEERQRGNFPDRFSGHQFPNYSSELNVNALLLGDSALYLCASSRGIHYGYTFGSGTRLTVV.

The chain joins TRBV7-7 to TRBJ1-1; no reliable D call. This CDR3 spans 14 amino acids. Germline V gene lookup returns CDR1 SSHAT and CDR2 FNYEAQ (reference sequence). Between the trimmed V and J ends, which lost 4 bases and 5 bases, there was a span of 14 bases. As DNA, the CDR3 is TGTGCCAGCAGCTCTCAGACCGCCCTGACTGAAGCTTTCTTT. Translation: CASSSQTALTEAFF.

The chain is built from TRBV9 and TRBJ2-2; D unclear. Trimming took 2 bases from V and 5 from J, leaving 10 bases between them. This CDR3 is built from 14 residues. Germline values: CDR1 SGDLS, CDR2 YYNGEE. CDR3 sequence: CASSVIAVTGELFF. The CDR3 DNA reads TGTGCCAGCAGCGTGATTGCGGTTACCGGGGAGCTGTTTTTT.

This clone was seen only a few times. This chain uses TRBV7-7 with TRBJ2-7, with 7 bases aligning to TRBD1. Germline CDR1 and CDR2: SSHAT and FNYEAQ (reference sequence). The CDR3 runs 13 residues. Trimming removed 1 base from V and 7 bases from J; junction bases left unmatched: 4. Here the CDR3 DNA reads TGTGCCAGCAGCTTAGACAGGGGTCGAGAGCAGTACTTC. This sequence encodes CASSLDRGREQYF.

The CDR3 loop reads CAWNTGFTNQPQHF. CDR3 in DNA: TGTGCCTGGAATACAGGTTTTACCAATCAGCCCCAGCATTTT. The J gene is TRBJ1-5, the V gene TRBV30, with D possibly being TRBD1 (5 bases). With 4 bases removed from V and 3 bases from J, the gap between germline ends came to 13 bases. Germline V gene sequence: CDR1 GTSNPN, CDR2 SVGIG (reference sequence). The CDR3 is made up of 14 amino acids.

This chain connects TRBV6-5 to TRBJ1-2, with unresolved D. The germline gives CDR1 MNHEY, CDR2 SVGAGI. The CDR3 covers 13 residues. V dropped 0 bases and J dropped 8 bases, with 10 bases sitting between them. CDR3 region: CASSYSWEQGYTF. The CDR3 DNA reads TGTGCCAGCAGTTACTCCTGGGAGCAAGGCTACACCTTC.

This clone was detected only once. At one boundary the junction diverges from the germline segment, which might be a read error. This chain uses TRBV18 with TRBJ1-3, with D possibly TRBD1 on 5 matching bases. Germline V CDR1 and CDR2: KGHSH, LQKENI. There are 11 residues in the CDR3. The CDR3 is CASSMNRDVFF. The CDR3 DNA is TGTGCCAGCTCCATGAACCGGGACGTCTTCTTT.

This clone was seen more than once but under ten times. The chain carries TRBV30 and TRBJ2-1; 10 bases are shared with TRBD1. The V segment lost 1 base and the J segment 10 bases; nucleotides outside the gene matches: 7. This CDR3 has 14 residues. CDR1 and CDR2 from the germline V gene are GTSNPN and SVGIG (reference sequence). Here the CDR3 DNA reads TGTGCCTGGAGTGAAGGGACAGGGGCCTACGAGCAGTTCTTC. It specifies CAWSEGTGAYEQFF. The whole variable domain, filled in from reference TRBV30 and TRBJ2-1, reads SQTIHQWPATLVQPVGSPLSLECTVEGTSNPNLYWYRQAAGRGLQLLFYSVGIGQISSEVPQNLSASRPQDRQFILSSKKLLLSDSGFYLCAWSEGTGAYEQFFGPGTRLTVL.

This clone showed up just a few times. The identical CDR3 is also encoded by other nucleotide sequences in the sample. The chain uses TRBV5-4 and TRBJ1-2, with D unresolved. The V gene lost 5 bases and the J gene lost 2 bases, with 10 bases spanning the gap. Germline V lookup: CDR1 SGHNT, CDR2 YYREEE (reference sequence). The CDR3 contains 13 residues. CDR3 DNA: TGTGCCAGCAGTCAGGACGGGAACTATGGCTACACCTTC. Protein: CASSQDGNYGYTF. Full variable domain (outside the CDR3, taken from reference TRBV5-4 and TRBJ1-2): ETGVTQSPTHLIKTRGQQVTLRCSSQSGHNTVSWYQQALGQGPQFIFQYYREEENGRGNFPPRFSGLQFPNYSSELNVNALELDDSALYLCASSQDGNYGYTFGSGTRLTVV.

This sequence joins TRBV14 and TRBJ2-1; D gene uncertain. CDR1 and CDR2 (germline): SGHDN, FVKESK. V was trimmed by 5 bases and J by 14 bases, leaving 13 bases between them. CDR3 size: 11 residues. CDR3 sequence reads: CASSLSRSKFF. CDR3 nucleotide sequence: TGTGCCAGCAGCTTAAGTAGGTCGAAGTTCTTC.

This clone turned up a few times. The chain uses TRBV19 and TRBJ2-5, with TRBD2 as a possible D gene (5 bases). The CDR3 runs to 15 residues. V lost 5 bases and J 1 base, leaving 14 bases between the germline ends. CDR1 is LNHDA, CDR2 SQIVND, per germline (reference sequence). For the CDR3, the DNA is TGTGCCAGTAGTTACCGGGGAAAACGCCAAGAGACCCAGTACTTC. Translated: CASSYRGKRQETQYF.

This clone is a singleton in its sample. The sample has other DNA sequences that encode this CDR3 too. J is TRBJ2-1 and V is TRBV7-8; 7 bases align to TRBD1. Germline CDR1 is SGHVS and CDR2 is FQNEAQ. This CDR3 spans 15 amino acids. After removal of 0 bases from V and 6 bases from J, the junction contained 5 bases not matched to a gene. The CDR3 nucleotides read TGTGCCAGCAGCTTAGCAGGGGGCGCCTCCAATGAGCAGTTCTTC. Translated: CASSLAGGASNEQFF.

The rearrangement uses TRBV11-2 and TRBJ1-5; the D is unclear. Trimming cost V 0 bases and J 7 bases, with 10 bases left between them. This CDR3 has 14 amino acids. Germline lookup yields CDR1 SGHAT and CDR2 FQNNGV. CDR3 amino acids: CASSLENTGQPQHF. For the CDR3, the DNA is TGTGCCAGCAGCTTAGAAAATACGGGGCAGCCCCAGCATTTT.

The chain is built from TRBV9 and TRBJ2-5; D call uncertain. The CDR3 contains 14 residues. Germline lookup yields CDR1 SGDLS and CDR2 YYNGEE. V dropped 0 bases and J dropped 1 base, with 7 bases sitting between them. The CDR3 sequence is CASSVGQSQETQYF. The CDR3 nucleotides are TGTGCCAGCAGCGTAGGGCAGTCCCAAGAGACCCAGTACTTC.

V usage is TRBV15 and J usage is TRBJ2-1; perhaps TRBD2 as D (6 bases). V lost 3 bases and J lost 12, with 15 bases in between. The CDR3 is 13 residues long. The germline gives CDR1 LNHNV, CDR2 YYDKDF (reference sequence). CDR3: CATSSPGGVGQFF. The CDR3 coding sequence is TGTGCCACCAGCAGCCCCGGGGGAGTAGGGCAGTTCTTC. Combining the CDR3 with reference TRBV15 and TRBJ2-1 gives the whole variable domain DAMVIQNPRYQVTQFGKPVTLSCSQTLNHNVMYWYQQKSSQAPKLLFHYYDKDFNNEADTPDNFQSRRPNTSFCFLDIRSPGLGDTAMYLCATSSPGGVGQFFGPGTRLTVL.

This clone was seen a few times. The chain carries TRBV6-5 and TRBJ2-2; D not resolved. CDR1 and CDR2 from the germline V gene are MNHEY and SVGAGI. This CDR3 has 14 amino acids. Trimming stripped 6 bases from V and 1 base from J, with 9 bases between. This CDR3 reads CASRKGRNTGELFF. CDR3 coding DNA: TGTGCCAGCAGAAAAGGACGGAACACCGGGGAGCTGTTTTTT.

This clone was seen only a few times. The chain carries TRBV27 and TRBJ2-2; 9 bases align to TRBD2. J gave up 0 bases and V 5 bases, and 4 bases lay outside the gene matches. Germline V gives CDR1 MNHEY, CDR2 SMNVEV (reference sequence). This CDR3 spans 16 amino acids. The CDR3 bases are TGTGCCAGCAGTACCCCTAGCGGGACGAACACCGGGGAGCTGTTTTTT. Its protein is CASSTPSGTNTGELFF.